This TCR beta chain was retrieved from a study of regulatory T cells in long-lasting Graves disease. At the level of the study: The antithyroid drugs taken by newly diagnosed Graves' patients had been used for under 3 months. Findings of the study overall: Persistent disease was characterized by preferential usage of TRBV28, TRBJ1-2 and TRBJ2-5.

Documented time point: newly diagnosed GD, antithyroid drugs for less than 3 months. PBMC RNA served as the TCR library source. Sequencing libraries for TCR beta were prepared with iRepertoire HTBI primers and Arm-PCR of CDR3 regions. TCRdb independently ran MiXCR on the multiplex PCR reads; one entry per CDR3 protein. The top ten clones hold over 15% of a sample with a few hundred thousand distinct CDR3 sequences, 14% of them seen once. Only a few counts were recorded for this clonotype. Its antigen is as yet unknown. Trimming shortened V by 4 bases and J by 7 bases, and 18 bases separated the two germline ends. Germline assignment: CDR1 SGHKS and CDR2 YYEKEE (reference sequence). CDR3 length: 15 amino acids. These data were also filed under a second study, of T cells in Graves' hyperthyroidism and ophthalmopathy.

This TCR derives from a woman aged 50 to 60 with Graves disease. V usage is TRBV5-5 and J usage is TRBJ2-1; TRBD1 or TRBD2 may be the D gene (5 bases each). Specimen: peripheral blood mononuclear cells (PBMCs), collected at new diagnosis, from a patient treated with antithyroid drugs. CDR3 nucleotide sequence: TGTGCCAGCAGCCCTGGGACCCTCGGCTTGAATGAGCAGTTCTTC. Its protein product is CASSPGTLGLNEQFF. Drawing the rest from reference TRBV5-5 and TRBJ2-1, the complete variable domain is DAGVTQSPTHLIKTRGQQVTLRCSPISGHKSVSWYQQVLGQGPQFIFQYYEKEERGRGNFPDRFSARQFPNYSSELNVNALLLGDSALYLCASSPGTLGLNEQFFGPGTRLTVL.